This TCR beta chain was sequenced for a study of blood T cells in healthy people across ages. Next came a second PCR, run for about 7 to 12 cycles, which used a sample-barcoded 5' primer along with a J-beta primer mix. The yield of each sample was at least 2.5 million CDR3-containing paired-end reads. MiXCR was run by TCRdb on the 5' RACE reads, yielding one entry per CDR3 protein. The data hold 1.5 million to 2 million distinct CDR3 sequences, with roughly 30% observed a single time. The CDR3 runs to 19 residues. V lost 3 bases to trimming and J lost 7 bases; unmatched junction nucleotides: 17. The V gene's germline CDR1 is MGHRA and CDR2 YSYEKL. The authors extracted at least 6 micrograms of total RNA per sample.

The chain couples TRBV4-1 to TRBJ1-6, with TRBD1 identical over 8 bases. The sequence derives from a woman in her twenties or thirties in good health. The sample taken for sequencing was blood. CDR3: CASSQSDWVTGVKNSPLHF. DNA of the CDR3: TGCGCCAGCAGCCAGTCAGACTGGGTGACAGGGGTAAAGAATTCACCCCTCCACTTT.